This T cell receptor (beta chain) is drawn from a study of blood T cell repertoires in COVID-19. Background on the study: There were acute and convalescent COVID-19 samples, and they came from the United States, Italy and Spain.

Sequenced by immunoSEQ multiplex PCR; TCRdb stores in-frame clones only, minus some. The data contain about 180,000 clones, about 85% of them singletons. The junction had 12 bases not matched to a gene; V was cut back by 5 bases and J by 1 base. Germline V gene lookup returns CDR1 SEHNR and CDR2 FQNEAQ (reference sequence). CDR3 length: 19 amino acids. The source of this sequence is a woman younger than 45 with active or convalescent COVID-19. Material for sequencing was peripheral blood. The V and J genes are TRBV7-9 and TRBJ2-1; 12 nucleotides match TRBD2. The CDR3, as DNA: TGTGCCAGCAGCGTGAAGACCCCTAGCGGGAGGGGGTCCTACAATGAGCAGTTCTTC. Translating it yields CASSVKTPSGRGSYNEQFF.